The present entry profiles one TCR beta chain with its context. The record originates from a study of blood T cell repertoires in COVID-19. Study context: Samples representing acute and convalescent COVID-19 were sourced from the United States, Italy and Spain. T cells, B-cell-depleted T cells, or PBMCs provided the cDNA or gDNA that served as material.

The CDR3 has 16 amino acids. The V gene lost 0 bases and the J gene lost 3 bases, with 12 bases spanning the gap. Germline V gives CDR1 LGHDT, CDR2 YNNKEL (reference sequence). In the source study's methods: For nucleated cells, counts were estimated from reference gene primer amplification. The repertoire was sequenced with immunoSEQ multiplex PCR; TCRdb's copy has only in-frame clones and lacks some. V and J calls and clone size are as listed in that table; D and trimming were resolved from the DNA. The sample lists fewer than 150,000 clones; less than 85% were seen once. This TCR derives from a man aged 50 to 60 with acute or convalescent COVID-19. Input material: peripheral blood. The chain recombines TRBV3-1 (or the pseudogene TRBV3-2) with TRBJ2-1, with D perhaps matching TRBD2 (6 bases). The CDR3 DNA reads TGTGCCAGCAGCCAAGAATGGCTAGCGAACTACAATGAGCAGTTCTTC. Amino acids: CASSQEWLANYNEQFF.